This TCR beta chain comes out of a study of control samples from healthy donors and cancer patients. The method was immunoSEQ multiplex PCR; TCRdb's version includes in-frame clones alone and lacks a portion of them. This sample has about 160,000 clones; over 85% occur once, and the top ten carry more than 10%. This clone was counted a single time. Per germline, CDR1 LGHNA and CDR2 YSLEER. Between the trimmed V and J ends, which lost 1 base and 8 bases, there was a span of 15 bases. This CDR3 comprises 15 residues. The chain employs TRBV4-3 and TRBJ1-3; no reliable D call. The clonotype originates from a man aged 30 to 45 in good health. The sequenced sample consisted of blood. CDR3 sequence (DNA): TGCGCCAGCAGCCAAGGCCAGCCGGGGAGAGACACCATATATTTT. Its translation: CASSQGQPGRDTIYF.